One and the same sample provided the 12 T cell receptor beta chains below, sequenced in a study of T cells in Graves' hyperthyroidism and ophthalmopathy. There were TCR beta CDR3 regions amplified from RNA transcripts. The TCR CDR3 was amplified in a first-round RT-PCR using the HTBI primer set. TCRdb redid the calling of the multiplex PCR reads with MiXCR, one entry per CDR3 protein. The table lists hundreds of thousands of distinct CDR3 sequences, roughly 17% of them singletons. The sequenced material came from blood. Receptors originate from a woman between 18 and 29 years old with Graves' ophthalmopathy.

This clonotype was detected many times. The chain uses TRBV28 and TRBJ1-1; the D gene is possibly TRBD1 (6 bases). V dropped 5 bases and J dropped 6 bases, with 13 bases sitting between them. This CDR3 comprises 13 residues. The germline V gene has CDR1 MDHEN and CDR2 SYDVKM. The CDR3 here is CASSHQGSPEAFF. In nucleotides, the CDR3 is TGTGCCAGCAGTCATCAGGGGAGCCCTGAAGCTTTCTTT.

This clonotype was counted ten times or more. The rearrangement links TRBV20-1 to TRBJ1-1, with D unclear. CDR1 DFQATT and CDR2 SNEGSKA come from the germline V gene (reference sequence). Trimming removed 4 bases from V and 3 bases from J, with 15 bases in between. The CDR3 totals 14 residues. CDR3 sequence (DNA): TGCAGTGCTAAGGGATCAATAAGTCACACTGAAGCTTTCTTT. Translated: CSAKGSISHTEAFF.

In its sample, this clonotype was seen many times. The chain links TRBV20-1 to TRBJ1-2, with D possibly matching TRBD1 (5 bases). Trimming shortened V by 0 bases and J by 0 bases, and 14 bases separated the two germline ends. The CDR3 totals 16 residues. Germline-derived CDR1 and CDR2 are DFQATT and SNEGSKA (reference sequence). The DNA for the CDR3 is TGCAGTGCTAGAGAATGGCCAGGGAAAACTAACTATGGCTACACCTTC. Encoded protein: CSAREWPGKTNYGYTF.

The chain is built from TRBV6-1 and TRBJ2-5; D possibly matches TRBD1 or TRBD2 (7 bases each). The CDR3 consists of 14 residues. V lost 7 bases, J lost 2 bases, and 14 bases lay in between. Germline CDR1 reads MNHNS; CDR2 reads SASEGT. The CDR3 DNA sequence: TGTGCCAGCACCAGGGGGGAGGGGCAAGAGACCCAGTACTTC. Amino acid sequence: CASTRGEGQETQYF.

This clonotype has a handful of counts. The chain employs TRBV28 and TRBJ1-5, with 12 bases that match TRBD1. Germline V gene sequence: CDR1 MDHEN, CDR2 SYDVKM. Trimming removed 4 bases from V and 5 bases from J; junction bases left unmatched: 9. The CDR3 runs to 17 residues. CDR3 DNA: TGTGCCAGCAGTTCTCTCGGGACAGGGGGCAGGGATCAGCCCCAGCATTTT. Amino acid sequence: CASSSLGTGGRDQPQHF.

The gene calls are TRBV7-9 and TRBJ2-3; 8 bases fit TRBD2. In germline, CDR1 is SEHNR, CDR2 FQNEAQ (reference sequence). The J segment lost 3 bases and the V segment lost 5 bases, leaving 4 bases of the junction unmatched. This CDR3 is 14 amino acids long. In DNA, the CDR3 is TGTGCCAGCAGCCGGGGCGGGGGGACAGATACGCAGTATTTT. Translating it yields CASSRGGGTDTQYF.

This clonotype was observed many times. Here the CDR3 reads CAISDLGLAGDITDTQYF. Written as DNA, the CDR3 is TGTGCCATCAGTGACCTAGGACTAGCGGGAGATATCACAGATACGCAGTATTTT. V usage is TRBV10-3 and J usage is TRBJ2-3, with 13 positions matching TRBD2. CDR3 length equals 18 residues. Germline CDR1 and CDR2: ENHRY and SYGVKD. The V segment lost 3 bases and the J segment 2 bases; nucleotides outside the gene matches: 8.

This clonotype was seen ten or more times. J is TRBJ2-5 and V is TRBV24-1, with 7 bases matching TRBD2. CDR1 and CDR2 (germline): KGHDR, SFDVKD. Trimming cost V 5 bases and J 0 bases; bases outside gene matches: 8. The CDR3 runs to 16 residues. The CDR3 DNA reads as TGTGCCACCAGTGGAGCCAGCGGGGAGTACCAAGAGACCCAGTACTTC. It encodes CATSGASGEYQETQYF.

In this sample, this clonotype turned up many times. This sequence joins TRBV28 and TRBJ1-2; TRBD1 agrees at 11 bases. Germline CDR1 and CDR2: MDHEN and SYDVKM. Unmatched junction bases numbered 6, after V lost 5 bases and J lost 7 bases. The CDR3 spans 14 residues. The CDR3 DNA follows: TGTGCCAGCAGTGTACCGGGGACAGGGGGTGGCTACACCTTC. Translating it yields CASSVPGTGGGYTF.

A remark on this clonotype: This sequence may be a read error, since a much larger clone differs from it by one base. The chain carries TRBV19 and TRBJ1-1, with 9 nucleotides matching TRBD1. The CDR3 sequence is 15 residues long. Germline assignment: CDR1 LNHDA and CDR2 SQIVND (reference sequence). The trim removed 2 bases at V and 3 bases at J, leaving 4 bases unmatched. The CDR3: CASSIQGQGDTEAFF. The CDR3 DNA reads TGTGCCAGTAGTATACAGGGACAGGGAGACACTGAAGCTTTCTTT.

This clonotype occurred many times. V gene TRBV6-1 combines with J gene TRBJ2-1, with D unclear. The CDR3 length is 13 residues. Germline V gives CDR1 MNHNS, CDR2 SASEGT. The V end was cut by 3 bases, the J end by 9 bases, with 12 bases between. CDR3 nucleotide sequence: TGTGCCAGCAGTGACGGCCGGGTGGGTGAGCAGTTCTTC. Translated: CASSDGRVGEQFF.

This clonotype was seen many times. The chain recombines TRBV20-1 with TRBJ1-2; possible D gene TRBD1, 6 bases. The ends were cut back, 1 base at V and 8 bases at J, with 14 bases in the middle. Per the germline V gene, CDR1 is DFQATT and CDR2 is SNEGSKA (reference sequence). The CDR3 contains 13 residues. The CDR3: CSARAPGVIGYTF. DNA for the CDR3: TGCAGTGCTAGAGCCCCAGGGGTAATCGGCTACACCTTC.